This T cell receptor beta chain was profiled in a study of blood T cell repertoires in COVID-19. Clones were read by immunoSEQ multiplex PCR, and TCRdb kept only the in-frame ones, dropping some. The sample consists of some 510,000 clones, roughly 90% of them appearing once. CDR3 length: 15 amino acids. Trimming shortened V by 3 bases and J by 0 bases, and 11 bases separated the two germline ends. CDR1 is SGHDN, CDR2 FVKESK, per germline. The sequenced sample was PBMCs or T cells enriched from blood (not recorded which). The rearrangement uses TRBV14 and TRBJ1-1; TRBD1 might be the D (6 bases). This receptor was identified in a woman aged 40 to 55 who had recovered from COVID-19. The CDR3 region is CASSHPGHLNTEAFF. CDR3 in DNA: TGTGCCAGCAGCCATCCGGGACACCTGAACACTGAAGCTTTCTTT.